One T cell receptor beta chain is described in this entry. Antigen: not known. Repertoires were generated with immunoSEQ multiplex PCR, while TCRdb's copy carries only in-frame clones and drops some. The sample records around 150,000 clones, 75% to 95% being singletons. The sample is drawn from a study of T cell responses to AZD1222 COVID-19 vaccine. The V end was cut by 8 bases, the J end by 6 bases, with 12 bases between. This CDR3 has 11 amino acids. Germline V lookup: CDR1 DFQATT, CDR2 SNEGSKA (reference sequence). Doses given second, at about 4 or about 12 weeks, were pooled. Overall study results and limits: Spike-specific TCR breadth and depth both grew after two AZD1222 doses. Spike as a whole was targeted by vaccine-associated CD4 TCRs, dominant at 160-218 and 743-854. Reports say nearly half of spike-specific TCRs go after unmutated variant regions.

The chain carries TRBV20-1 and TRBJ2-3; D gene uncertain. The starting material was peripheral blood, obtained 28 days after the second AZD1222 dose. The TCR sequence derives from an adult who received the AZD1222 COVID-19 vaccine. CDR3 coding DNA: TGCAGTTTAGCACAGCCGGATACGCAGTATTTT. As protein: CSLAQPDTQYF.